There are a few counts of the clone carrying this T cell receptor (beta chain). Its antigen is currently unknown. MiXCR was run by TCRdb on the RT-PCR reads, yielding one entry per CDR3 protein. This table has more than 500,000 distinct CDR3 sequences, over 9% appearing once. The sample originates from a study of response to subunit inactivated influenza vaccine. General study points: Only a handful of new T cells, the authors suggested, are recruited with each seasonal influenza vaccination.

CDR1 and CDR2 (germline): MNHEY, SVGAGI. This CDR3 contains 11 residues. Between the trimmed V and J ends, which lost 7 bases and 6 bases, there was a span of 9 bases. These same data were also listed under a study on T cells expressing NK-cell markers. That report notes: It was by 5'RACE template switching with UMIs that TCR beta cDNA was made.

The gene calls are TRBV6-5 and TRBJ1-2; D is unclear. The TCR originated in a man aged 45-65 years who received an inactivated influenza vaccine. Sequences were derived from PBMCs from blood, sampled on the day of vaccination. The CDR3 coding sequence is TGTGCCAGCACTCAGGTGGATGGCTACACCTTC. It is translated as CASTQVDGYTF.